These 16 T cell receptor beta chains were all obtained from the same sample, sequenced in a study of blood T cell repertoires in COVID-19. Measured with immunoSEQ multiplex PCR; TCRdb has only the in-frame clones, and not every one. Of a few hundred thousand clones detected, about 81% appear once; the ten largest clones hold 9.2%. Sequences were obtained from PBMCs or T cells enriched from blood (not recorded which). These receptors originate from a man aged 40-50 years who had recovered from COVID-19.

The chain is built from TRBV2 and TRBJ1-4, with 7 bases identical to TRBD1. Germline V gene sequence: CDR1 SNHLY, CDR2 FYNNEI. The J segment lost 4 bases and the V segment lost 7 bases, leaving 3 bases of the junction unmatched. The CDR3 has 13 residues. The CDR3 DNA is TGTGCCAGCAAGACAGGGTATAATGAAAAACTGTTTTTT. It is translated as CASKTGYNEKLFF. Looking up the rest from reference TRBV2 and TRBJ1-4 gives the full variable domain: EPEVTQTPSHQVTQMGQEVILRCVPISNHLYFYWYRQILGQKVEFLVSFYNNEISEKSEIFDDQFSVERPDGSNFTLKIRSTKLEDSAMYFCASKTGYNEKLFFGSGTQLSVL.

V is TRBV24-1 and J is TRBJ2-1, with a possible D match to TRBD1 (6 bases). The V gene's germline CDR1 is KGHDR and CDR2 SFDVKD. The CDR3 runs to 13 residues. V was shortened by 10 bases and J by 4 bases, with 13 bases between the two germline ends. The CDR3 DNA sequence: TGTGCCACGACTGGACAGCCTTACAATGAGCAGTTCTTC. Protein: CATTGQPYNEQFF.

This sequence joins TRBV11-2 and TRBJ2-1; tentative D call: TRBD1 (7 bases). The CDR3 is 14 residues long. In germline, CDR1 is SGHAT, CDR2 FQNNGV. The V gene lost 8 bases and the J gene lost 7 bases, with 18 bases spanning the gap. The CDR3 protein is CASGVGGGVNEQFF. CDR3 bases: TGTGCCAGCGGGGTAGGAGGGGGCGTGAATGAGCAGTTCTTC.

The chain recombines TRBV19 with TRBJ2-2; 11 bases are a match to TRBD1. Germline lookup yields CDR1 LNHDA and CDR2 SQIVND (reference sequence). V was pared by 6 bases and J by 0 bases, with 6 bases of the junction left unmatched. The CDR3 loop spans 17 amino acids. The CDR3 protein is CASSPRDRGSNTGELFF. The DNA for the CDR3 is TGTGCCAGTAGCCCTAGGGACAGGGGGTCGAACACCGGGGAGCTGTTTTTT. The full variable domain, completed using reference TRBV19 and TRBJ2-2, is DGGITQSPKYLFRKEGQNVTLSCEQNLNHDAMYWYRQDPGQGLRLIYYSQIVNDFQKGDIAEGYSVSREKKESFPLTVTSAQKNPTAFYLCASSPRDRGSNTGELFFGEGSRLTVL.

The genes are TRBV29-1 and TRBJ2-7; a possible D gene is TRBD2 (5 bases). V was cut by 5 bases and J by 3 bases, with 14 bases left in between. Germline CDR1 and CDR2: SQVTM and ANQGSEA. This CDR3 spans 13 amino acids. CDR3 amino acids: CSVLEGGGYEQYF. The CDR3 bases are TGCAGCGTTCTAGAAGGAGGAGGCTACGAGCAGTACTTC.

This rearrangement joins TRBV5-1 to TRBJ2-1; 10 bases are shared with TRBD2. The CDR3 is 14 amino acids. Per germline, CDR1 SGHRS and CDR2 YFSETQ. Germline trimming cut 4 bases from V and 6 bases from J; bases unmatched to any gene: 4. The CDR3 sequence: CASSPAGGGNEQFF. In DNA form, the CDR3 reads TGCGCCAGCAGCCCAGCGGGGGGGGGCAATGAGCAGTTCTTC.

This clone showed up just a few times. The rearrangement links TRBV9 to TRBJ2-1; 7 bases map to TRBD2. The V gene end was trimmed by 7 bases and the J gene end by 6 bases; junction bases not matched to a gene: 7. Germline-derived CDR1 and CDR2 are SGDLS and YYNGEE. This CDR3 contains 13 residues. This CDR3 is CASESSGSNEQFF. Here the CDR3 DNA reads TGTGCCAGCGAGAGTAGCGGGTCCAATGAGCAGTTCTTC. The full variable domain, in which reference TRBV9 and TRBJ2-1 provide the parts outside the CDR3, is DSGVTQTPKHLITATGQRVTLRCSPRSGDLSVYWYQQSLDQGLQFLIQYYNGEERAKGNILERFSAQQFPDLHSELNLSSLELGDSALYFCASESSGSNEQFFGPGTRLTVL.

The J gene is TRBJ1-5, the V gene TRBV19; 12 bases are a match to TRBD1. Germline CDR1 and CDR2: LNHDA and SQIVND (reference sequence). Losses at the gene ends were 4 bases for V and 1 base for J; bases not matched to a gene: 5. This CDR3 has 17 amino acids. The CDR3 sequence is CASSKGQGAQSNQPQHF. The CDR3 region has the DNA TGTGCCAGTAGTAAGGGACAGGGGGCACAGAGCAATCAGCCCCAGCATTTT.

With respect to this clone: The same CDR3 arises from other DNA sequences in this sample as well. The CDR3 loop reads CASSPGQTNYGYTF. In DNA, the CDR3 is TGTGCCAGCAGCCCTGGACAGACAAACTATGGCTACACCTTC. J is TRBJ1-2 and V is TRBV7-9; a possible D gene is TRBD1 (6 bases). CDR3 size: 14 residues. With 5 bases removed from V and 2 bases from J, the gap between germline ends came to 12 bases. The germline V gene encodes CDR1 SEHNR and CDR2 FQNEAQ (reference sequence).

This clone was seen a single time. This chain links TRBV2 with TRBJ2-1, with D maybe TRBD1 (6 bases). Trimming shortened V by 10 bases and J by 4 bases, and 17 bases separated the two germline ends. This CDR3 spans 14 amino acids. The germline gives CDR1 SNHLY, CDR2 FYNNEI. CDR3 amino acids: CAIIIGQSYNEQFF. CDR3 coding DNA: TGTGCCATCATAATCGGACAGTCATACAATGAGCAGTTCTTC.

The rearrangement uses TRBV7-2 and TRBJ1-1, with TRBD1 identical over 7 bases. Germline V lookup: CDR1 SGHTA, CDR2 FQGNSA. Trimming removed 5 bases from V and 5 bases from J; junction bases left unmatched: 8. The CDR3 contains 14 residues. Written as DNA, the CDR3 is TGTGCCAGCAGCCCCCGACAGGGACGGACTGAAGCTTTCTTT. This codes for CASSPRQGRTEAFF.

V gene TRBV9 combines with J gene TRBJ1-1; a weak D match, TRBD1 (5 bases). This CDR3 has 15 residues. V was shortened by 0 bases and J by 5 bases, with 14 bases between the two germline ends. The germline gives CDR1 SGDLS, CDR2 YYNGEE. The chain's CDR3 is CASSVGQGSNTEAFF. The CDR3 DNA reads TGTGCCAGCAGCGTAGGGCAGGGAAGTAATACTGAAGCTTTCTTT.

This clone was seen a single time. This chain joins TRBV9 and TRBJ1-4, with a weak D call TRBD1 (5 bases). From germline, CDR1 is SGDLS and CDR2 YYNGEE. The length of the CDR3 is 14 residues. V dropped 4 bases and J dropped 6 bases, with 13 bases sitting between them. In nucleotides, the CDR3 is TGTGCCAGCAGCCCCGGGGACTGGGATGAAAAACTGTTTTTT. It yields the protein CASSPGDWDEKLFF. The whole variable domain, filled in from reference TRBV9 and TRBJ1-4, reads DSGVTQTPKHLITATGQRVTLRCSPRSGDLSVYWYQQSLDQGLQFLIQYYNGEERAKGNILERFSAQQFPDLHSELNLSSLELGDSALYFCASSPGDWDEKLFFGSGTQLSVL.

The gene calls are TRBV19 and TRBJ2-1; 7 positions agree with TRBD2. The CDR3 is made up of 14 amino acids. Per the germline V gene, CDR1 is LNHDA and CDR2 is SQIVND (reference sequence). Trimming at V came to 4 bases and at J to 2 bases, leaving 2 bases not matched to a gene. DNA of the CDR3: TGTGCCAGTAGTAGCGGGAGCACCTACAATGAGCAGTTCTTC. Translation: CASSSGSTYNEQFF.

The chain couples TRBV18 to TRBJ1-4; D perhaps matches TRBD1 (5 bases). Germline V gives CDR1 KGHSH, CDR2 LQKENI. Trimming pared 3 bases from V and 7 bases from J, leaving 18 bases between. The CDR3 extends over 16 amino acids. In nucleotides, the CDR3 is TGTGCCAGCTCACCTGACGCGGGACGGATGGGTGAAAAACTGTTTTTT. This encodes CASSPDAGRMGEKLFF.

The V and J genes are TRBV7-9 and TRBJ1-1, with 10 bases matching TRBD1. The germline gives CDR1 SEHNR, CDR2 FQNEAQ (reference sequence). This CDR3 is 15 amino acids long. The ends lost 5 bases at V and 1 base at J; junction bases unmatched: 4. The CDR3: CASSTGDRGNTEAFF. The CDR3 region has the DNA TGTGCCAGCAGCACGGGGGACAGGGGGAACACTGAAGCTTTCTTT.